What follows is one TCR beta chain and its context. Its antigen remains unidentified. This record belongs to a study of T cells in Graves' hyperthyroidism and ophthalmopathy. Study observations and caveats: Most thyroid clonotypes expanded above 0.001 were also detected in blood.

Patients aged 18 to 65 with hyperthyroidism were newly diagnosed, with duration under 2 months. Researchers amplified the TCR beta CDR3 regions from RNA transcripts. The HTBI primer set was used in a first-round RT-PCR of the TCR CDR3. Via MiXCR, TCRdb re-called the multiplex PCR reads, giving one row per CDR3 protein. The table shows fewer than 700,000 distinct CDR3 sequences, with about 16% occurring only once. The CDR3 is 12 residues long. V gave up 6 bases and J gave up 4 bases, with 9 bases separating them. CDR1 is DFQATT, CDR2 SNEGSKA, per germline (reference sequence). The TCR was taken from a woman aged 25 to 45 with Graves' hyperthyroidism. This rearrangement joins TRBV20-1 to TRBJ2-2; a weak D match, TRBD2 (5 bases). Sequences were obtained from blood. Written as DNA, the CDR3 is TGCAGTGCGGAGCGGTTCACCGGGGAGCTGTTTTTT. It specifies CSAERFTGELFF.